These 10 T cell receptor beta chains were all obtained from the same sample, sequenced in a study of T-cell reconstitution after alpha-beta-depleted transplantation in children. It was with unique molecular identifiers that the TCRbeta library was prepared. TCRdb itself ran the PCR reads through MiXCR, one entry per CDR3 protein. The sample contains hundreds of thousands of distinct CDR3 sequences, 12% of which appear only once. Source: PBMCs from the stem cell graft donor, taken from the stem cell graft. The receptors were gathered from a human donor who donated a stem cell graft to a child with combined immunodeficiency.

The chain employs TRBV29-1 and TRBJ2-7, with D perhaps TRBD2 (6 bases). Trimming removed 6 bases at V and 5 bases at J, with 20 bases between. Germline V gene sequence: CDR1 SQVTM, CDR2 ANQGSEA. The CDR3 is made up of 14 amino acids. CDR3 loop: CSVAWEASRDEQYF. The CDR3 DNA is TGCAGCGTCGCATGGGAGGCGTCGAGAGACGAGCAGTACTTC.

The rearrangement links TRBV20-1 to TRBJ2-1; either TRBD1 or TRBD2 may fit D (6 bases each). Germline V lookup: CDR1 DFQATT, CDR2 SNEGSKA (reference sequence). V was pared by 0 bases and J by 7 bases, with 25 bases between. The CDR3 is made up of 18 amino acids. CDR3 nucleotides: TGCAGTGCTAGAGATTGGGCTGGGTGGGGGGCGGTTTTAAATGAGCAGTTCTTC. Encoded protein: CSARDWAGWGAVLNEQFF.

The chain joins TRBV6-4 to TRBJ2-1; 9 nucleotides line up with TRBD2. J was trimmed by 10 bases and V by 3 bases; bases with no gene match: 7. The CDR3 has 14 amino acids. Germline V gene sequence: CDR1 MRHNA, CDR2 SNTAGT. CDR3 sequence (DNA): TGTGCCAGCAGTGATTTAGCGGGAGTAGGGGAGCAGTTCTTC. It translates to CASSDLAGVGEQFF.

This sequence joins TRBV27 and TRBJ1-2, with 7 bases fitting TRBD1. V lost 2 bases to trimming and J lost 1 base; unmatched junction nucleotides: 1. Germline V gene sequence: CDR1 MNHEY, CDR2 SMNVEV (reference sequence). The CDR3 contains 14 residues. The CDR3 spells CASSLTGDNYGYTF. The DNA of the CDR3 is TGTGCCAGCAGTTTAACAGGGGATAACTATGGCTACACCTTC.

This clonotype was recorded at least ten times. The chain joins TRBV12-3 or TRBV12-4 to TRBJ2-7; 8 bases match TRBD1. The V segment lost 6 bases and the J segment 5 bases; nucleotides outside the gene matches: 3. This CDR3 contains 12 residues. The CDR3, as DNA: TGTGCCAGCAGCAGGACAGGGCACGAGCAGTACTTC. Translated, it gives CASSRTGHEQYF.

The table lists this clonotype with many counts. The gene calls are TRBV4-3 and TRBJ2-1; D unclear. Between the trimmed V and J ends, which lost 0 bases and 3 bases, there was a span of 9 bases. Germline V gene lookup returns CDR1 LGHNA and CDR2 YSLEER. CDR3 length equals 15 residues. CDR3 residues: CASSQEGWNYNEQFF. The CDR3 nucleotides are TGCGCCAGCAGCCAAGAAGGTTGGAACTACAATGAGCAGTTCTTC.

This clonotype was picked up a small number of times. The chain recombines TRBV5-1 with TRBJ1-2, with D unresolved. The CDR3 is 13 amino acids. V gave up 0 bases and J gave up 8 bases, with 11 bases separating them. In germline, CDR1 is SGHRS, CDR2 YFSETQ. The CDR3 reads CASSLAIDTGYTF. The CDR3 region has the DNA TGCGCCAGCAGCTTGGCTATAGATACGGGCTACACCTTC.

This clonotype was observed at least ten times. The CDR3 here is CSARVGQGYEQYF. The CDR3 nucleotides read TGCAGTGCTAGAGTCGGACAGGGCTACGAGCAGTACTTC. This chain links TRBV20-1 with TRBJ2-7, with 8 bases identical to TRBD1. The germline V gene has CDR1 DFQATT and CDR2 SNEGSKA (reference sequence). After removal of 1 base from V and 3 bases from J, the junction contained 2 bases not matched to a gene. This CDR3 is 13 amino acids long.

This clonotype has just a few counts. The CDR3: CASSEFLQETQYF. In DNA form, the CDR3 reads TGTGCCAGCAGTGAATTTCTCCAAGAGACCCAGTACTTC. The chain combines TRBV6-1 with TRBJ2-5; no firm D call. V was pared by 2 bases and J by 1 base, with 5 bases between. The CDR3 covers 13 residues. Germline assignment: CDR1 MNHNS and CDR2 SASEGT.

This clonotype was detected many times. The chain combines TRBV5-6 with TRBJ2-3; 7 positions agree with TRBD1. V lost 1 base, J lost 6 bases, and 8 bases stayed unmatched. This CDR3 is 15 amino acids long. Germline V gene data show CDR1 as SGHDT and CDR2 as YYEEEE. The CDR3 region has the DNA TGTGCCAGCAGCTTGCTACTCAAGGGGGCGGATACGCAGTATTTT. This codes for CASSLLLKGADTQYF.